The entry below gives a single T cell receptor (beta chain) sequence along with its context. The germline V gene encodes CDR1 SNHLY and CDR2 FYNNEI. With V trimmed by 6 bases and J by 7 bases, 10 bases remained unmatched. There are 14 residues in the CDR3. This entry is derived from a study of CD8+CD57+ T cells in acquired aplastic anemia. Whole-study context: Recorded DNA amounts for sorted CD4+ and CD8+ cells had an average of about 3.5 ug.

CDR3 and TCR beta VDJ profiling relied on a genomic DNA template. Each CDR3 protein is one row after TCRdb ran MiXCR on the reads. The top ten hold about 3% of the sample, which has 130,000 or so distinct CDR3 sequences, 40% seen once. Previously, flow cytometry had revealed CD8+CD57+ cell expansion in the patients chosen for sequencing. Therapy had not been given to patients before blood sampling. This receptor was obtained from a human donor with aplastic anemia. The chain is built from TRBV2 and TRBJ2-7; the match to TRBD1 covers 9 bases. The sequenced material came from sorted CD4+, CD8+, or CD8+CD57+ T cells (not recorded which) from PBMCs. CDR3 sequence: CASSARTGVGEQYF. The CDR3 DNA is TGTGCCAGCAGCGCTAGGACAGGGGTTGGGGAGCAGTACTTC.